What follows describes a single TCR beta chain. No antigen is known for it. No base quality values were provided; no much bigger clone lies one nucleotide off. None of the patients had been given any treatment before thyroid surgery. Patient clinical samples collected from the early 2010s to the late 2010s were retrospectively analysed using T-cell receptor beta sequencing. The library was built by means of PCR. Sequencing took place on an Illumina HiSeq 4000. High-throughput sequencing was used to profile the CDR3 region of the TCR beta-chain in every patient. The paper's data handling went like this. A classifier to discriminate distant-metastatic papillary thyroid cancer patients was built from CDR3 differences across clinicopathological groups. Repertoire diversity was assessed with the Shannon index, and tumor-blood repertoire similarity with the Morisita-Horn index. TCRdb ran its own pipeline on the public reads, namely fastp trimming at Q25 and MiXCR clone calling, and kept in-frame beta chains. What appears here as the V and J calls and clone size reflects TCRdb's work, not the paper's. The table for this sample lists around 53,000 clones; roughly 22% of them were counted only once. Under 4.5% of the sample lies in the top ten.

From a lookup of the germline V gene, CDR1 and CDR2 are SQVTM and ANQGSEA. The CDR3, cysteine through phenylalanine, is 15 amino acids long. CDR3 DNA only is kept here, 45 bases in frame from base 1. Trimming takes 1 base off V and 11 bases off J; junction bases not matched to a gene: 8. The sample originates from a study of metastatic and nonmetastatic thyroid tumors (dated by TCRdb to about 2020). Context from the whole study: The researchers compared repertoires between peripheral blood samples and tumor or nodule tissue samples from patients with malignant or benign thyroid disease.

Paper-wide results and their limitations: TCR beta diversity was reported as significantly higher in malignant tumors than in benign nodules, in both blood and tumor samples.

The chain couples TRBV29-1 to TRBJ2-4, and 13 bases in between align with TRBD2. The sequence came from a female donor with papillary thyroid cancer or a benign thyroid nodule (not recorded which). Some clones in this sample may be carry-over from other donors' samples. The sample consisted of blood. In nucleotides, the sequence is TGCAGCGTTGAAGGCACTAGCGGGGGGGAGGACGTTCAGTACTTC. Translated, this is CSVEGTSGGEDVQYF. With the rest looked up from the reference TRBV29-1 and TRBJ2-4 genes rather than sequenced, the full variable domain is SAVISQKPSRDICQRGTSLTIQCQVDSQVTMMFWYRQQPGQSLTLIATANQGSEATYESGFVIDKFPISRPNLTFSTLTVSNMSPEDSSIYLCSVEGTSGGEDVQYFGAGTRLSVL.